This is a list of T cell receptor beta chains from one sample in a study of blood T cell repertoires in COVID-19. Sequenced by immunoSEQ multiplex PCR; TCRdb stores in-frame clones only, minus some. The sample yields around 77,000 clones, 90% seen once. The sequenced material came from peripheral blood. The receptors derive from a woman at least 80 years old with active or convalescent COVID-19. CDR3s include the opening cysteine and the closing phenylalanine or tryptophan. A D gene is named only where the DNA matches it firmly. The size of a clone is reported for some rows only, either as once, few or many, or as a class for expanded clones.

TRBJ2-3 | . | TRBV18 | . | TGTGCCAGCTCACCCCCCTTAGGGGCGGGGGACACGAATACGCAGTATTTT | CASSPPLGAGDTNTQYF
TRBJ1-3 | . | TRBV3-1/TRBV3-2 | . | TGTGCCAGCAGCCAAGGTCAGGACTCTGGAAACACCATATATTTT | CASSQGQDSGNTIYF
TRBJ2-7 | . | TRBV27 | . | TGTGCCAGTAGTCTCGGGGGTAGTGCCTACGAGCAGTACTTC | CASSLGGSAYEQYF
TRBJ1-3 | . | TRBV5-4 | . | TGTGCCAGCAGCTCAGATCCTTCAGGGTCCGCTGGAAACACCATATATTTT | CASSSDPSGSAGNTIYF
TRBJ1-6 | . | TRBV5-1 | . | TGCGCCAGCAGCAGAACAGGGTTGGGGATGAATTCACCCCTCCACTTT | CASSRTGLGMNSPLHF
TRBJ2-7 | . | TRBV11-2 | . | TGTGCCAGCAGCTTTTGGAGGAGGGGGCCCAGCTCCTACGAGCAGTACTTC | CASSFWRRGPSSYEQYF
TRBJ2-2 | TRBD1 | TRBV28 | . | TGTGCCAGCAGTTTGGGACAGGTGAACACCGGGGAGCTGTTTTTT | CASSLGQVNTGELFF
TRBJ1-2 | TRBD1 | TRBV10-3 | few | TGTGCCATCAGGACAGGGAGCAACTATGGCTACACCTTC | CAIRTGSNYGYTF
TRBJ2-5 | . | TRBV7-9 | . | TGTGCCAGCAGCCCCAGTGAGACCCAGTACTTC | CASSPSETQYF
TRBJ2-6 | . | TRBV5-1 | . | TGCGCCAGCAGCCTGACCCCCGACAGCCTCTCTGGGGCCAACGTCCTGACTTTC | CASSLTPDSLSGANVLTF
TRBJ2-3 | TRBD1 | TRBV6-2/TRBV6-3 | . | TGTGCCAGCAGTTATGGGGACAGACGCACAGATACGCAGTATTTT | CASSYGDRRTDTQYF
TRBJ1-6 | . | TRBV5-1 | . | TGCGCCAGCAGCTTTGCAGGGGCTAATTCACCCCTCCACTTT | CASSFAGANSPLHF
TRBJ2-3 | TRBD1 | TRBV3-1/TRBV3-2 | . | TGTGCCAGCAGCCAAGAGAGGTGGGGACAGGGGTTGGATACGCAGTATTTT | CASSQERWGQGLDTQYF
TRBJ1-1 | TRBD1 | TRBV19 | . | TGTGCCAGTAGTATAGTATTTTCCGGACAGGGTCGCACTGAAGCTTTCTTT | CASSIVFSGQGRTEAFF
TRBJ1-2 | TRBD1 | TRBV18 | . | TGTGCCAGCTCACCACGGGCAGGGGGAGCTCTTCGAGGCTACACCTTC | CASSPRAGGALRGYTF
TRBJ1-2 | . | TRBV5-6 | few | TGTGCCAGCAGCTTTCTGGGCTATTATGGCTACACCTTC | CASSFLGYYGYTF
TRBJ1-3 | . | TRBV7-9 | . | TGTGCCAGCAGCCAAGAGGGTACATCTGGAAACGCCATATATTTT | CASSQEGTSGNAIYF
TRBJ2-2 | TRBD2 | TRBV5-6 | . | TGTGCCAGCAGCTTCGGACTAGCGGCCACCGGGGAGCTGTTTTTT | CASSFGLAATGELFF
TRBJ1-5 | TRBD1 | TRBV19 | . | TGTGCCAGTAGAGGGTGGGACAGCCCAAATCAGCCCCAGCATTTT | CASRGWDSPNQPQHF
TRBJ2-2 | . | TRBV2 | . | TGTGCCAGCAGCCGGGACTCATCCAGGCGCACCGGGGAGCTGTTTTTT | CASSRDSSRRTGELFF
TRBJ1-6 | . | TRBV5-1 | . | TGCGCCAGCAGCTTGCGGACAGATAATTCACCCCTCCACTTT | CASSLRTDNSPLHF
TRBJ1-6 | TRBD1 | TRBV7-9 | . | TGTGCCAGCAGCTCACCCTCCGGGACAGATAATTCACCCCTCCACTTT | CASSSPSGTDNSPLHF
TRBJ1-5 | TRBD1 | TRBV5-1 | . | TGCGCCAGCAGCTTGGGAATACAGGGGTTCAATCAGCCCCAGCATTTT | CASSLGIQGFNQPQHF
TRBJ1-2 | . | TRBV27 | . | TGTGCCAGCAGTTTACGACAGAACTATGGCTACACCTTC | CASSLRQNYGYTF
TRBJ2-1 | TRBD1 | TRBV5-1 | . | TGCGCCAGCAGACAGGGGAATGAGCAGTTCTTC | CASRQGNEQFF
TRBJ1-1 | . | TRBV4-1 | once | TGCGCCAGCAGCCAAGGTCCGGCTAGGGGGTGGGCTGAAGCTTTCTTT | CASSQGPARGWAEAFF
TRBJ1-1 | . | TRBV5-1 | . | TGCGCCAGCAGCTTCGAGTTGTTAAACACTGAAGCTTTCTTT | CASSFELLNTEAFF
TRBJ1-3 | . | TRBV19 | . | TGTGCCAGTACGGAAGACAGACTCTCTGGAAACACCATATATTTT | CASTEDRLSGNTIYF
TRBJ2-7 | . | TRBV29-1 | . | TGCAGCGTTGGCGGGGATGGGTACGAGCAGTACTTC | CSVGGDGYEQYF
TRBJ1-4 | . | TRBV19 | medium-sized | TGTGCCAGTAGTCCTATGTCGGGGGGCACCGCAACTAATGAAAAACTGTTTTTT | CASSPMSGGTATNEKLFF
TRBJ2-3 | . | TRBV27 | . | TGTGCCAGCAGTTTATACGGGGGGCTCACAGATACGCAGTATTTT | CASSLYGGLTDTQYF
TRBJ2-7 | . | TRBV4-1 | . | TGCGCCAGCAGCCAAGAACAGGGTGTGTCCTACGAGCAGTACTTC | CASSQEQGVSYEQYF
TRBJ1-1 | TRBD1 | TRBV7-9 | . | TGTGCCAGCAGCGCACAGGGGGCGGTCGGGAACACTGAAGCTTTCTTT | CASSAQGAVGNTEAFF
TRBJ2-7 | TRBD1 | TRBV18 | once | TGTGCCAGCTCACGGGACAGGGGGGACGAGCAGTACTTC | CASSRDRGDEQYF
TRBJ1-1 | . | TRBV28 | . | TGTGCCAGCAGGGGGGGGACACTTAACACTGAAGCTTTCTTT | CASRGGTLNTEAFF
TRBJ2-7 | TRBD2 | TRBV4-1 | . | TGCGCCAGCAGCCCCGGGACTAGCGGGGGGGCCCAAGAGCAGTACTTC | CASSPGTSGGAQEQYF
TRBJ2-7 | TRBD2 | TRBV6-5 | . | TGTGCCAGCAGTTACTCGCGGGGGGAGTACGAGCAGTACTTC | CASSYSRGEYEQYF
TRBJ2-1 | . | TRBV7-2 | . | TGTGCCAGCAGCTTATCTCGGGGCAATGAGCAGTTCTTC | CASSLSRGNEQFF
TRBJ2-7 | . | TRBV7-9 | . | TGTGCCAGCAGCGAGAGGGGGACCTACGAGCAGTACTTC | CASSERGTYEQYF
TRBJ1-4 | . | TRBV28 | . | TGTGCCAGCAGTTCCTCTGGGGGGGCAGGAGAAAAACTGTTTTTT | CASSSSGGAGEKLFF
TRBJ1-4 | . | TRBV5-8 | . | TGTGCCAGCAGCTTGCGGACAGCCCTTAATGAAAAACTGTTTTTT | CASSLRTALNEKLFF
TRBJ1-5 | . | TRBV6-2/TRBV6-3 | . | TGTGCCAGCAGTTACTCGGTACAGCGGGGGGGAAATCAGCCCCAGCATTTT | CASSYSVQRGGNQPQHF
TRBJ2-7 | . | TRBV3-1/TRBV3-2 | . | TGTGCCAGCAGCCAAGATAACAGGGCCCCCGAGCAGTACTTC | CASSQDNRAPEQYF